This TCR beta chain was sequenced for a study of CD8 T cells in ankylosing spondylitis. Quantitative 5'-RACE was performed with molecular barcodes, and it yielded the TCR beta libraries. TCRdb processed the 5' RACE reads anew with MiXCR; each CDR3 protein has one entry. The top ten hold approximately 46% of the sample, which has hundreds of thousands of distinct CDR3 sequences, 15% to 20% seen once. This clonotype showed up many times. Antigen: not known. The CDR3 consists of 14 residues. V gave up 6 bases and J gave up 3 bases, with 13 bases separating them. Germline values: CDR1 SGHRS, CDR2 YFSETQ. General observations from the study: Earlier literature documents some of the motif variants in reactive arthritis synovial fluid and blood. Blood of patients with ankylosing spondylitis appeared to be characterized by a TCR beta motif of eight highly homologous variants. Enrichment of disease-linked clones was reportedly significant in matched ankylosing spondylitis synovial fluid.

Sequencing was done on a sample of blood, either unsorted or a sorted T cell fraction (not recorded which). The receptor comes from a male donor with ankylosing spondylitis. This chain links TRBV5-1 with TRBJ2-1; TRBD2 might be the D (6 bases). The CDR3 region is CASNREPVYNEQFF. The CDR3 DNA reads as TGCGCCAGCAATCGGGAGCCGGTCTACAATGAGCAGTTCTTC.